The clone carrying this T cell receptor (beta chain) was observed once. Its antigen is currently unknown. After removal of 8 bases from V and 6 bases from J, the junction contained 13 bases not matched to a gene. Per germline, CDR1 MDHEN and CDR2 SYDVKM. The CDR3 totals 17 residues. Assay used: immunoSEQ multiplex PCR; TCRdb lists only in-frame clones, some missing. The data hold more than 80,000 clones, with about 90% observed a single time. This specimen comes from a study of OX40 agonist ivuxolimab in advanced cancers. As for the study in general: Partial responses were recorded for three patients, including one with hepatocellular carcinoma and two with cutaneous melanoma. Findings and limits, study-wide: Expanded peripheral T cell antigen specificity was not determined.

The specimen was CD4+ or CD8+ T cells sorted from blood, collected in a trial of the OX40 agonist ivuxolimab. The genes are TRBV28 and TRBJ2-2, with 12 bases identical to TRBD1. This TCR derives from an adult with an advanced solid tumor such as melanoma, head and neck, liver or kidney cancer. CDR3 sequence: CASQEGQGAPGAGELFF. The CDR3 DNA reads as TGTGCCAGCCAAGAGGGACAGGGGGCGCCGGGTGCCGGGGAGCTGTTTTTT.